Following are 15 T cell receptor beta chains from one sample sequenced in a study of molecular identifiers for immune sequencing clone quantification. TCRdb itself ran the PCR reads through MiXCR, one entry per CDR3 protein. The table shows around 100,000 distinct CDR3 sequences, with 35% occurring only once. Sequenced: naive CD8+ T cells from blood, with Jurkat cell RNA spiked in. As for subset: FACS-sorted CD8+CD4-CCR7+CD45RA+ naive T cells. Source of these receptors: a human donor in good health. Some libraries in this study had Jurkat cell RNA spiked in.

The chain has TRBV4-3 and TRBJ2-3; 9 bases map to TRBD2. The CDR3 extends over 17 amino acids. The V gene end was trimmed by 0 bases and the J gene end by 0 bases; junction bases not matched to a gene: 4. Per germline, CDR1 LGHNA and CDR2 YSLEER. This chain's CDR3 is CASSQDGLARSTDTQYF. In DNA form, the CDR3 reads TGCGCCAGCAGCCAAGATGGACTAGCGCGTAGCACAGATACGCAGTATTTT.

The J gene is TRBJ2-2, the V gene TRBV6-2 or TRBV6-3; weak D call: TRBD1 (6 bases). From germline, CDR1 is MNHEY and CDR2 SVGEGT. V was trimmed by 8 bases and J by 6 bases, leaving 16 bases between them. The CDR3 runs to 14 residues. Written as DNA, the CDR3 is TGTGCCAGCTTTAACAGGGTGGTCGCCGGGGAGCTGTTTTTT. Protein sequence: CASFNRVVAGELFF.

This clonotype has ten or more counts. The chain recombines TRBV7-3 with TRBJ1-1, with TRBD1 matching over 7 bases. Germline V gene data show CDR1 as SGHTA and CDR2 as FQGTGA. J gave up 11 bases and V 3 bases, and 9 bases lay outside the gene matches. This CDR3 has 13 amino acids. CDR3 amino acids: CASSLRQGWPAFF. The CDR3 DNA reads as TGTGCCAGCAGCTTGAGACAGGGATGGCCCGCTTTCTTT.

This clonotype has at least ten counts. The DNA is left out, because the CDR3 cannot be placed on it with certainty; the CDR3 is given as TCRdb lists it. The rearrangement links TRBV7-2 to TRBJ2-5; TRBD1 is taken as the D call from the table, unchecked against the DNA. The CDR3 is 15 residues long, ends included. CDR1 and CDR2 from the germline V gene are SGHTA and FQGNSA. This CDR3 reads CASSSSTGPGETQYF.

A note on this clonotype: A much more abundant neighbour one base away suggests this may be a read error. The rearrangement uses TRBV28 and TRBJ1-5, with TRBD1 identical over 7 bases. The CDR3 is 15 residues long. Per germline, CDR1 MDHEN and CDR2 SYDVKM. CDR3 residues: CASCLEGQGVQPQHF. For the CDR3, the DNA is TGTGCCAGCTGTTTAGAAGGTCAGGGGGTTCAGCCCCAGCATTTT.

The J gene is TRBJ2-7, the V gene TRBV28; the D gene is possibly TRBD2 (5 bases). Trimming took off 5 bases at V and 4 bases at J, with 15 bases between the two ends. CDR1 is MDHEN and CDR2 is SYDVKM in the germline V gene. CDR3 length: 14 amino acids. CDR3 region: CASSNMRGPYEQYF. CDR3 coding DNA: TGTGCCAGCAGTAATATGAGAGGGCCTTACGAGCAGTACTTC. The variable domain in full, with the rest retrieved from reference TRBV28 and TRBJ2-7, is DVKVTQSSRYLVKRTGEKVFLECVQDMDHENMFWYRQDPGLGLRLIYFSYDVKMKEKGDIPEGYSVSREKKERFSLILESASTNQTSMYLCASSNMRGPYEQYFGPGTRLTVT.

At least ten counts were recorded for this clonotype. J is TRBJ2-5 and V is TRBV7-8; 13 bases are shared with TRBD2. The V gene's germline CDR1 is SGHVS and CDR2 FQNEAQ. The CDR3 is made up of 15 amino acids. The V gene end was trimmed by 8 bases and the J gene end by 4 bases; junction bases not matched to a gene: 7. The CDR3 loop reads CASGPLAGGLETQYF. CDR3 bases: TGTGCCAGCGGCCCACTAGCGGGGGGGTTAGAGACCCAGTACTTC.

The chain couples TRBV15 to TRBJ2-3; D gene uncertain. The V gene's germline CDR1 is LNHNV and CDR2 YYDKDF (reference sequence). Deletions cut 3 bases from V and 8 bases from J, with 15 bases between. This CDR3 is 14 amino acids long. The CDR3 region has the DNA TGTGCCACCAGCAGCGGCACCTGGCCAGGTACGCAGTATTTT. It translates to CATSSGTWPGTQYF.

The chain joins TRBV27 to TRBJ2-2, with D unresolved. CDR3 length: 17 residues. CDR1 is MNHEY and CDR2 is SMNVEV in the germline V gene (reference sequence). Trimming shortened V by 5 bases and J by 5 bases, and 21 bases separated the two germline ends. The CDR3 sequence: CASSTTPGPLWTGELFF. The CDR3, as DNA: TGTGCCAGCAGTACCACGCCGGGCCCCCTATGGACCGGGGAGCTGTTTTTT.

The rearrangement links TRBV7-9 to TRBJ2-2; the match to TRBD2 covers 7 bases. V dropped 6 bases and J dropped 2; count of bases not matched to a gene: 6. The CDR3 is made up of 15 amino acids. Per the germline V gene, CDR1 is SEHNR and CDR2 is FQNEAQ (reference sequence). The CDR3 DNA reads TGTGCCAGCAGACTGAGCGGGACTAACACCGGGGAGCTGTTTTTT. Its protein product is CASRLSGTNTGELFF.

The CDR3 sequence: CASRSPLAGGSGANVLTF. In DNA, the CDR3 is TGTGCCAGCAGGTCTCCTTTAGCGGGAGGCTCTGGGGCCAACGTCCTGACTTTC. The V and J genes are TRBV5-4 and TRBJ2-6; 10 bases match TRBD2. The CDR3 has 18 amino acids. Germline V gives CDR1 SGHNT, CDR2 YYREEE (reference sequence). With 5 bases clipped from V and 0 bases from J, the junction kept 8 bases outside the gene matches.

This clonotype has just a few counts. The rearrangement joins TRBV20-1 to TRBJ2-2; maybe TRBD1 (5 bases). V lost 0 bases and J lost 1, with 12 bases in between. Looked up from germline, CDR1 is DFQATT and CDR2 is SNEGSKA (reference sequence). CDR3 length: 16 residues. The CDR3 DNA sequence: TGCAGTGCTAGAGATAAGGGGAAGAAGAACACCGGGGAGCTGTTTTTT. Translating it yields CSARDKGKKNTGELFF.

The chain recombines TRBV13 with TRBJ2-1; D possibly corresponds to TRBD1 (6 bases). This CDR3 spans 16 amino acids. The V end was cut by 0 bases, the J end by 8 bases, with 17 bases between. CDR1 and CDR2 (germline): PRHDT, FYEKMQ (reference sequence). The CDR3 loop reads CASSLGLGQRRHEQFF. The CDR3 nucleotides read TGTGCCAGCAGCTTAGGCCTCGGACAGAGGCGTCATGAGCAGTTCTTC.

The V gene is TRBV11-2, the J gene TRBJ1-1; possible D gene TRBD1, 5 bases. The germline V gene encodes CDR1 SGHAT and CDR2 FQNNGV. This CDR3 contains 18 residues. V was cut by 3 bases and J by 5 bases, with 25 bases left in between. CDR3 in DNA: TGTGCCAGCAGCTTCATGTCAGGGCAGGGCCGAGTTAAGACTGAAGCTTTCTTT. This codes for CASSFMSGQGRVKTEAFF.

For this clonotype: This CDR3 is missing its conserved last phenylalanine or tryptophan, likely due to a read error. This sequence joins TRBV28 and TRBJ2-5; TRBD2 matches 12 bases. This CDR3 has 14 amino acids. Germline assignment: CDR1 MDHEN and CDR2 SYDVKM. In nucleotides, the CDR3 is TGCGCCAGCAGCCGCACTAGCGGGGGGGAGACCCAGTACTAC. Its translation is CASSRTSGGETQYY.